In its sample, the clone carrying this TCR beta chain was seen a few times. The V and J ends lost 0 bases and 3 bases respectively, with 14 bases between them. Germline V gives CDR1 DFQATT, CDR2 SNEGSKA (reference sequence). The CDR3 is 15 residues long. This sample was taken from a study of T-cell memory formation after mild COVID-19. TCRdb used MiXCR to reprocess the 5' RACE reads, holding one entry per CDR3 protein. The table lists under 450,000 distinct CDR3 sequences, about a quarter of them singletons. The clonotype was recovered from an adult woman who had mild COVID-19 (a few samples of this study predate the infection). Cell type and time point are not known. Sample: PBMCs or a T cell subset sorted from them (not recorded which). The gene calls are TRBV20-1 and TRBJ1-1; tentatively, D is TRBD1 (6 bases). Here the CDR3 DNA reads TGCAGTGCTAGAGATGTCCGGGGGGGCGACACTGAAGCTTTCTTT. Its protein is CSARDVRGGDTEAFF.